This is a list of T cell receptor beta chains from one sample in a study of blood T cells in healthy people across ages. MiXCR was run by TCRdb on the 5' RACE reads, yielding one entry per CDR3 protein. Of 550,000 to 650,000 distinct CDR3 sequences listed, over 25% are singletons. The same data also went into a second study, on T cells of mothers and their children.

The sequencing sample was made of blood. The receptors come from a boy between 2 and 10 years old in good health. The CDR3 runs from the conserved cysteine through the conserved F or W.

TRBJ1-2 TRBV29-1 CTTRRDRNYGYTF
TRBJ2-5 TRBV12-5 CASGLVAYEETQYF
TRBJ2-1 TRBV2 CASTGGIDNEQFF
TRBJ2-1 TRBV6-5 CASSYSGGGNEQFF
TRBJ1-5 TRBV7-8 CASSLAGFYQPQHF
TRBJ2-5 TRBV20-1 CSASGAGGNQETQYF
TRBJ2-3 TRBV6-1 CASSFGGSTDTQYF
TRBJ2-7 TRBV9 CASSSRATSGISEQYF
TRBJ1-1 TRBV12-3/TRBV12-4 CASSPPGTGGATEASF
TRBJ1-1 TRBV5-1 CASSLVQGKNTEAFF
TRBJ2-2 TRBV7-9 CSSSLGGPTTTGELFF
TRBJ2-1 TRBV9 CASSVEGIPYNEQFF
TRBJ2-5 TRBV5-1 CASSLVWRGQETQYF
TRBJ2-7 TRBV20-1 CSARGSQGIYEQYF
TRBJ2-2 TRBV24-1 CATRGDDTGELFF
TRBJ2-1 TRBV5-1 CASSPQAREGGNEQFF
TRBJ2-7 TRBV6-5 CASSPPGGVKEQYF
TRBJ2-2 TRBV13 CASSLFLGASPGELFF
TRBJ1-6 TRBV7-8 CASGRPGTGNSPLHF
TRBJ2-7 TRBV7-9 CASSPGQGSNNEQYF
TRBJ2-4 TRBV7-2 CASSLYTEAVSKNIQYF
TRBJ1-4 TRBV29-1 CSVALQATTNEKLFF
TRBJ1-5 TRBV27 CASSPVRGGQPQHF
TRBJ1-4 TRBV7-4 CASSPVDRGTTNEKLFF
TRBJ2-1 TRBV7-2 CASSALRASSYNEQFF
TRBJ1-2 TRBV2 CASRDDRTALSGYTF
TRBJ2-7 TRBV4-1 CASSQDFGRDEQYF
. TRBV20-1 CSARDLSGRASNEQFF
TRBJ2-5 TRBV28 CASSPNPWDRVGETQYF
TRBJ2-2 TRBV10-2 CASSAEAAAGELFF
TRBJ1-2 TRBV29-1 CSVTEGTAYGYTF